This is a list of T cell receptor beta chains from one sample in a study of identical twins. TCRdb processed the 5' RACE reads anew with MiXCR; each CDR3 protein has one entry. The profile shows 1.5 million to 2 million distinct CDR3 sequences, roughly a third of them singletons. Input material: cord blood. All receptors come from a newborn girl in good health. Both conserved end residues are part of each CDR3.

V gene | CDR3 protein
TRBV27 | CASSLWWGLAGTNEQYF
TRBV20-1 | CSAREGLLNTEAFF
TRBV29-1 | CSVDGLSDTQYF
TRBV28 | CASSVPGGTYEQYF
TRBV29-1 | CSGGGGTAGPNYGYTF
TRBV7-9 | CASSLVPGRSGEQFF
TRBV7-9 | CACSLSRGGRNQPQHF
TRBV20-1 | CSARDGLRLAGREQFF
TRBV20-1 | CSARGGTSDNEQFF
TRBV24-1 | CATSDPINDQSSYNEQYF
TRBV5-1 | CASSLRSGGLTDTQYF
TRBV25-1 | CASRIDRGIFHGYTF
TRBV4-1 | CASSQDSGFQPQHF
TRBV6-1 | CASSEAQPYGYTF
TRBV29-1 | CSAKTGQGSYGYTF
TRBV4-1 | CASSHLTGSSYEQYF
TRBV28 | CASSQTSPDTQYF
TRBV7-9 | CTSSFNRGHGYGYTF
TRBV5-1 | CASSLAASGTDTQYF
TRBV2 | CASKWLAGGPKDIQYF
TRBV6-5 | CARERRGGNYGYTF
TRBV29-1 | CSVTGVYNEQYF
TRBV3-1 | CASSPGPYNEQYF
TRBV5-5 | CASSFGQYNYGYTF